This entry lists 16 T cell receptor beta chains sequenced from one sample in a study of CD8+ T cells in alopecia areata. RNA, once extracted, was reverse transcribed into cDNA for use as the sequencing template. The assay was immunoSEQ multiplex PCR, and TCRdb's table has in-frame clones only and misses some. The table has about 97,000 clones, 35% to 45% seen once. The sequenced material came from CD4+ T cells sorted from blood. The receptor set was obtained from a human donor with alopecia areata.

CDR3 coding DNA: TGCAGCGTCAATCCGGGACTAGCGGGATTCAATGAGCAGTTCTTC. Translating gives CSVNPGLAGFNEQFF. The rearrangement links TRBV29-1 to TRBJ2-1, with 13 nucleotides matching TRBD2. V lost 6 bases to trimming and J lost 6 bases; unmatched junction nucleotides: 8. Germline CDR1 is SQVTM and CDR2 is ANQGSEA. The CDR3 loop spans 15 amino acids.

This clone was recorded at least ten times. V and J are TRBV28 and TRBJ2-5; the D is unclear. The V end was cut by 6 bases, the J end by 1 base, with 9 bases between. Per germline, CDR1 MDHEN and CDR2 SYDVKM. This CDR3 contains 13 residues. The CDR3 here is CASRQDTQETQYF. The CDR3 DNA is TGTGCCAGCAGGCAAGATACCCAAGAGACCCAGTACTTC.

The rearrangement joins TRBV6-6 to TRBJ2-2, with D hard to call. Germline CDR1 and CDR2: MNHNY and SVGAGI (reference sequence). Trimming removed 8 bases from V and 0 bases from J, with 7 bases in between. The CDR3 contains 13 residues. CDR3 loop: CASLESNTGELFF. As DNA, the CDR3 is TGTGCCAGCCTAGAATCGAACACCGGGGAGCTGTTTTTT.

V and J are TRBV30 and TRBJ2-3, with D perhaps TRBD2 (5 bases). The V end was cut by 3 bases, the J end by 2 bases, with 12 bases between. Germline V gene lookup returns CDR1 GTSNPN and CDR2 SVGIG (reference sequence). The CDR3 runs to 14 residues. The CDR3 DNA sequence: TGTGCCTGGAGACAATCGGGAAACACAGATACGCAGTATTTT. It specifies CAWRQSGNTDTQYF.

The chain combines TRBV5-1 with TRBJ2-1; D may be TRBD1 (5 bases). Germline loops: CDR1 SGHRS, CDR2 YFSETQ. The CDR3 extends over 13 amino acids. V lost 0 bases to trimming and J lost 4 bases, with 5 bases between them. The CDR3 nucleotides are TGCGCCAGCAGCTTGGACAGGTACAATGAGCAGTTCTTC. This translates into CASSLDRYNEQFF.

Only a few counts were recorded for this clone. The chain carries TRBV30 and TRBJ2-2; D is unclear. The CDR3 is 13 residues long. Germline V lookup: CDR1 GTSNPN, CDR2 SVGIG (reference sequence). Trimming cost V 4 bases and J 1 base, with 7 bases left between them. The CDR3 nucleotides read TGTGCCTGGACTCAGATGAACACCGGGGAGCTGTTTTTT. This codes for CAWTQMNTGELFF. Full variable domain (rest looked up from reference TRBV30 and TRBJ2-2): SQTIHQWPATLVQPVGSPLSLECTVEGTSNPNLYWYRQAAGRGLQLLFYSVGIGQISSEVPQNLSASRPQDRQFILSSKKLLLSDSGFYLCAWTQMNTGELFFGEGSRLTVL.

V gene TRBV7-2 combines with J gene TRBJ2-5; D not resolved. CDR3 size: 15 residues. The V gene's germline CDR1 is SGHTA and CDR2 FQGNSA. Trimming removed 0 bases from V and 2 bases from J, with 10 bases in between. This CDR3 reads CASSLARTIQETQYF. CDR3 nucleotide sequence: TGTGCCAGCAGCTTAGCGAGGACGATTCAAGAGACCCAGTACTTC. Using reference TRBV7-2 and TRBJ2-5 for the parts outside the CDR3, the full variable domain is GAGVSQSPSNKVTEKGKDVELRCDPISGHTALYWYRQSLGQGLEFLIYFQGNSAPDKSGLPSDRFSAERTGGSVSTLTIQRTQQEDSAVYLCASSLARTIQETQYFGPGTRLLVL.

This clone was recorded only once. CDR3 region: CASSYLRGIDTQYF. CDR3 in DNA: TGTGCCAGCAGTTATTTAAGGGGAATAGATACGCAGTATTTT. V gene TRBV6-5 combines with J gene TRBJ2-3; D may be TRBD1 (5 bases). The CDR3 loop spans 14 amino acids. The germline CDR1 and CDR2 sequences are MNHEY and SVGAGI. V lost 3 bases and J lost 5, with 12 bases in between.

A few counts support this clone. V usage is TRBV9 and J usage is TRBJ2-5; tentatively, D is TRBD1 (5 bases). Trimming cost V 0 bases and J 3 bases, with 9 bases left between them. The CDR3 length is 14 residues. CDR1 is SGDLS and CDR2 is YYNGEE in the germline V gene. The CDR3 loop is CASSVAPGKETQYF. In nucleotides, the CDR3 is TGTGCCAGCAGCGTAGCTCCAGGGAAAGAGACCCAGTACTTC.

A few counts support this clone. This chain joins TRBV7-2 and TRBJ2-2; D gene uncertain. Germline values: CDR1 SGHTA, CDR2 FQGNSA. Trimming stripped 8 bases from V and 1 base from J, with 11 bases between. CDR3 size: 14 residues. The CDR3 is CASRRSRNTGELFF. CDR3 in DNA: TGTGCCAGCCGTCGCAGCCGGAACACCGGGGAGCTGTTTTTT.

The chain uses TRBV7-8 and TRBJ2-2; 9 bases match TRBD2. V lost 3 bases to trimming and J lost 4 bases; unmatched junction nucleotides: 0. This CDR3 contains 14 residues. Germline V gives CDR1 SGHVS, CDR2 FQNEAQ. Written as DNA, the CDR3 is TGTGCCAGCAGCTTGGGACTAGCCACCGGGGAGCTGTTTTTT. Translated: CASSLGLATGELFF. The full variable domain, completed using reference TRBV7-8 and TRBJ2-2, is GAGVSQSPRYKVAKRGQDVALRCDPISGHVSLFWYQQALGQGPEFLTYFQNEAQLDKSGLPSDRFFAERPEGSVSTLKIQRTQQEDSAVYLCASSLGLATGELFFGEGSRLTVL.

The V gene is TRBV4-3, the J gene TRBJ2-5; D unclear. Germline assignment: CDR1 LGHNA and CDR2 YSLEER. The CDR3 sequence is 13 residues long. V lost 4 bases and J lost 1, with 7 bases in between. CDR3 protein: CASSRSGQETQYF. The CDR3 nucleotides are TGCGCCAGCAGCCGGAGTGGCCAAGAGACCCAGTACTTC.

This clone occurred a few times. The gene calls are TRBV2 and TRBJ2-1; 10 positions match TRBD2. The CDR3 is 13 amino acids. The germline V gene has CDR1 SNHLY and CDR2 FYNNEI. Unmatched junction bases numbered 5, after V lost 6 bases and J lost 9 bases. Here the CDR3 DNA reads TGTGCCAGCAGGGTGGGACTAGCGAGTGAGCAGTTCTTC. This sequence encodes CASRVGLASEQFF.

This rearrangement joins TRBV29-1 to TRBJ2-3; possible D gene TRBD1, 6 bases. The V gene's germline CDR1 is SQVTM and CDR2 ANQGSEA. The CDR3 runs 13 residues. V shed 7 bases and J shed 5 bases, with 16 bases lying between them. Written as DNA, the CDR3 is TGCAGCGAAAGACAGGTAGCAGGAGATACGCAGTATTTT. The encoded protein is CSERQVAGDTQYF.

This clone was observed a few times. The CDR3, as DNA: TGTGCCTGGAGCAACCCGATGCGCTACGAGCAGTACTTC. Residues: CAWSNPMRYEQYF. The rearrangement links TRBV30 to TRBJ2-7; D gene unclear. Trimming pared 3 bases from V and 3 bases from J, leaving 12 bases between. The CDR3 extends over 13 amino acids. In germline, CDR1 is GTSNPN, CDR2 SVGIG (reference sequence).

The V and J genes are TRBV7-8 and TRBJ2-6; 7 bases are shared with TRBD1. The CDR3 loop spans 17 amino acids. Losses at the gene ends were 4 bases for V and 4 bases for J; bases not matched to a gene: 10. CDR1 and CDR2 (germline): SGHVS, FQNEAQ. As DNA, the CDR3 is TGTGCCAGCAGCTCAGCGGACAGGCCGTGGGGGGCCAACGTCCTGACTTTC. This encodes CASSSADRPWGANVLTF.